These 30 T cell receptor beta chains were all obtained from the same sample, sequenced in a study of blood T cells in healthy people across ages. The authors ran a second PCR of roughly 6 to 12 cycles using a sample-barcoded 5' primer and a J-beta primer mix. MiXCR, run by TCRdb on the 5' RACE reads, gives a single entry per CDR3 protein. The sample has 850,000 to 1,300,000 distinct CDR3 sequences; more than 35% are singletons. Sequenced: blood. These receptors all come from a woman aged 55-70 years in good health.

The V call is TRBV28, the J call TRBJ2-7, with TRBD2 matching over 7 bases. Germline-derived CDR1 and CDR2 are MDHEN and SYDVKM. This CDR3 spans 15 amino acids. The CDR3 nucleotides read TGTGCTACTCGAGTGGGAGGGCCCAGCTCCTACGAGCAGTACTTC. It yields the protein CATRVGGPSSYEQYF.

V gene TRBV7-2 combines with J gene TRBJ2-1; 7 positions match TRBD1. This CDR3 region has 13 residues. Germline V gene lookup returns CDR1 SGHTA and CDR2 FQGNSA. The ends lost 6 bases at V and 9 bases at J; junction bases unmatched: 8. The chain's CDR3 is CASRSTGRIEQFF. As DNA, the CDR3 is TGTGCCAGCAGGTCGACAGGGCGGATTGAGCAGTTCTTC.

The CDR3 is CASSPGRGLYNSPLHF. CDR3 coding DNA: TGTGCCAGCTCACCAGGCAGGGGGCTCTATAATTCACCCCTCCACTTT. The chain joins TRBV18 to TRBJ1-6; the match to TRBD1 covers 8 bases. Germline loops: CDR1 KGHSH, CDR2 LQKENI. This CDR3 has 16 amino acids. J gave up 3 bases and V 2 bases, and 3 bases lay outside the gene matches. The full variable domain, in which reference TRBV18 and TRBJ1-6 provide the parts outside the CDR3, is NAGVMQNPRHLVRRRGQEARLRCSPMKGHSHVYWYRQLPEEGLKFMVYLQKENIIDESGMPKERFSAEFPKEGPSILRIQQVVRGDSAAYFCASSPGRGLYNSPLHFGNGTRLTVT.

This clonotype showed up many times. V is TRBV3-1 and J is TRBJ2-1; TRBD2 matches at 9 bases. CDR1 and CDR2 (germline): LGHDT, YNNKEL (reference sequence). This CDR3 spans 16 amino acids. J lost 6 bases, V lost 0 bases, and 6 bases had no gene match. CDR3 amino acids: CASSQDGLATSNEQFF. The CDR3 nucleotides are TGTGCCAGCAGCCAAGACGGACTAGCGACATCCAATGAGCAGTTCTTC.

This chain uses TRBV2 with TRBJ2-1; D might be TRBD1 (5 bases). This CDR3 has 16 amino acids. V dropped 1 base and J dropped 6 bases, with 16 bases sitting between them. Germline CDR1 reads SNHLY; CDR2 reads FYNNEI. This CDR3 reads CASSEVLAQQGNEQFF. DNA for the CDR3: TGTGCCAGCAGTGAAGTCTTGGCCCAGCAGGGCAATGAGCAGTTCTTC.

This clonotype was seen a few times. The CDR3 region is CASSLSQGDQETQYF. DNA of the CDR3: TGTGCCAGCAGTTTATCACAGGGGGACCAAGAGACCCAGTACTTC. V and J are TRBV27 and TRBJ2-5, with TRBD1 matching over 8 bases. After removal of 0 bases from V and 0 bases from J, the junction contained 0 bases not matched to a gene. CDR3 length: 15 amino acids. Germline V lookup: CDR1 MNHEY, CDR2 SMNVEV (reference sequence).

J is TRBJ2-7 and V is TRBV18; 8 bases fit TRBD1. Germline lookup yields CDR1 KGHSH and CDR2 LQKENI. The CDR3 has 14 residues. V gave up 6 bases and J gave up 3 bases; unmatched junction bases: 7. CDR3 nucleotide sequence: TGTGCCAGCTCTCCGGACAGGGACGGCTACGAGCAGTACTTC. It codes for CASSPDRDGYEQYF.

The chain couples TRBV28 to TRBJ1-5; perhaps TRBD1 as D (5 bases). The V gene's germline CDR1 is MDHEN and CDR2 SYDVKM. V was shortened by 4 bases and J by 0 bases, with 7 bases between the two germline ends. The CDR3 is made up of 14 amino acids. The CDR3 DNA reads TGTGCCAGCAGTTGGAGGGGTAGCAATCAGCCCCAGCATTTT. This sequence encodes CASSWRGSNQPQHF.

This clonotype was observed a handful of times. V usage is TRBV12-3 or TRBV12-4 and J usage is TRBJ1-2; D ambiguous. V gave up 3 bases and J gave up 4 bases, with 9 bases separating them. The CDR3 consists of 13 residues. The CDR3 nucleotides are TGTGCCAGCAGTTTTGGTGTTTTCTATGGCTACACCTTC. Amino acids: CASSFGVFYGYTF.

The chain recombines TRBV14 with TRBJ2-6; no firm D call. V was trimmed by 0 bases and J by 0 bases, leaving 6 bases between them. Germline V CDR1 and CDR2: SGHDN, FVKESK. This CDR3 is built from 16 residues. The CDR3 is CASSQDWGSGANVLTF. CDR3 nucleotides: TGTGCCAGCAGCCAAGACTGGGGCTCTGGGGCCAACGTCCTGACTTTC.

This clonotype has more than one count but fewer than ten. This chain links TRBV6-6 with TRBJ2-5; possible D gene TRBD1, 5 bases. Germline CDR1 MNHNY, CDR2 SVGAGI (reference sequence). V gave up 5 bases and J gave up 3 bases, with 16 bases separating them. The CDR3 loop spans 15 amino acids. In DNA form, the CDR3 reads TGTGCCAGCAGTGGTTTGTCCAGGGCCGAAGAGACCCAGTACTTC. As protein: CASSGLSRAEETQYF.

The rearrangement links TRBV6-2 or TRBV6-3 to TRBJ2-5, with D perhaps matching TRBD2 (5 bases). Trimming cost V 0 bases and J 11 bases, with 16 bases left between them. Germline loops: CDR1 MNHEY, CDR2 SVGEGT. This CDR3 has 14 amino acids. The chain's CDR3 is CASSYSYAQREQYF. The CDR3 DNA is TGTGCCAGCAGTTACTCATACGCCCAGAGGGAGCAGTACTTC.

On this clonotype itself: This may be a read error: a much more frequent sequence differs by one nucleotide. The rearrangement uses TRBV7-3 and TRBJ2-4; D is undetermined. Trimming cost V 0 bases and J 13 bases, with 19 bases left between them. CDR3 size: 15 residues. Germline CDR1 and CDR2: SGHTA and FQGTGA. The CDR3 region has the DNA TGTGCCAGCAGCTTAACAGTAGACGGGTACAATGAGCAGTACTTC. Translated, it gives CASSLTVDGYNEQYF. The entire variable domain, with the rest obtained from reference TRBV7-3 and TRBJ2-4, is as follows: GAGVSQTPSNKVTEKGKYVELRCDPISGHTALYWYRQSLGQGPEFLIYFQGTGAADDSGLPNDRFFAVRPEGSVSTLKIQRTERGDSAVYLCASSLTVDGYNEQYFGAGTRLSVL.

In this sample, this clonotype turned up a few times. V and J are TRBV12-3 or TRBV12-4 and TRBJ2-6; D ambiguous. V lost 8 bases and J 7 bases, leaving 15 bases between the germline ends. The CDR3 length is 14 residues. The CDR3 DNA reads as TGTGCCAGCCGACAAGGATGGCTAGCCAACGTCCTGACTTTC. It encodes CASRQGWLANVLTF.

This clonotype appeared a single time. This chain joins TRBV27 and TRBJ1-2; 7 bases map to TRBD1. Germline V lookup: CDR1 MNHEY, CDR2 SMNVEV (reference sequence). The ends lost 6 bases at V and 4 bases at J; junction bases unmatched: 2. The CDR3 loop spans 12 amino acids. The CDR3 sequence is CASRGQVYGYTF. For the CDR3, the DNA is TGTGCCAGCAGAGGACAGGTCTATGGCTACACCTTC.

The rearrangement uses TRBV5-1 and TRBJ2-5; TRBD2 might be the D (6 bases). V was cut by 1 base and J by 5 bases, with 18 bases left in between. This CDR3 region has 16 residues. The germline CDR1 and CDR2 sequences are SGHRS and YFSETQ. CDR3 residues: CASSLIYPPRGETQYF. CDR3 sequence (DNA): TGCGCCAGCAGCTTGATCTATCCACCGCGGGGCGAGACCCAGTACTTC.

The chain uses TRBV12-5 and TRBJ2-3, with TRBD1 matching over 8 bases. Germline V CDR1 and CDR2: LGHNT, FRNRAP. The J segment lost 2 bases and the V segment lost 3 bases, leaving 7 bases of the junction unmatched. The CDR3 is made up of 16 amino acids. For the CDR3, the DNA is TGTGCTAGTGGTTTCTTCAGGGGGCTATACACAGATACGCAGTATTTT. It codes for CASGFFRGLYTDTQYF.

The gene calls are TRBV24-1 and TRBJ2-1; 8 nucleotides match TRBD1. Matching the DNA end better, TRBJ2-7 makes the J call doubtful. The length of the CDR3 is 17 residues. Germline CDR1 and CDR2: KGHDR and SFDVKD. The CDR3 loop is CATSENRQGSGYNEQYF. In DNA, the CDR3 is TGTGCCACCAGTGAAAACAGACAGGGGTCGGGGTACAATGAGCAGTACTTC.

This clonotype has a handful of counts. V usage is TRBV28 and J usage is TRBJ2-7, with a weak D call TRBD2 (5 bases). The V end lost 6 bases, the J end lost 1 base, and 13 bases lay between the germline ends. Germline CDR1 MDHEN, CDR2 SYDVKM. This CDR3 contains 14 residues. The CDR3: CASRPPGESYEQYF. Here the CDR3 DNA reads TGTGCCAGCAGACCCCCCGGGGAGTCCTACGAGCAGTACTTC.

The gene calls are TRBV18 and TRBJ1-4, with D tentatively TRBD1 (5 bases). The CDR3 is 15 residues long. The V gene lost 3 bases and the J gene lost 4 bases, with 12 bases spanning the gap. Germline loops: CDR1 KGHSH, CDR2 LQKENI. CDR3 sequence reads: CASSPIGGNNEKLFF. CDR3 nucleotide sequence: TGTGCCAGCTCACCGATCGGGGGGAATAATGAAAAACTGTTTTTT.

This chain joins TRBV5-6 and TRBJ2-5, with D possibly TRBD2 on 6 matching bases. Trimming shortened V by 9 bases and J by 4 bases, and 16 bases separated the two germline ends. CDR1 and CDR2 from the germline V gene are SGHDT and YYEEEE. This CDR3 is 13 amino acids long. CDR3: CATNQRGGETQYF. DNA of the CDR3: TGTGCCACCAACCAAAGGGGAGGAGAGACCCAGTACTTC.

This clonotype appeared a few times. The chain has TRBV6-2 or TRBV6-3 and TRBJ2-7, with D tentatively TRBD2 (5 bases). The length of the CDR3 is 11 residues. Trimming left V 7 bases short and J 5 bases short, with 9 bases between. The germline V gene has CDR1 MNHEY and CDR2 SVGEGT. The CDR3 region is CASTRRNEQYF. The CDR3 DNA sequence: TGTGCCAGCACCCGGAGGAACGAGCAGTACTTC.

This clonotype was observed a single time. The chain recombines TRBV6-5 with TRBJ2-7; the match to TRBD2 covers 7 bases. The J call may not be correct, given that the DNA end is closer to TRBJ2-5. CDR3 length equals 15 residues. Germline loops: CDR1 MNHEY, CDR2 SVGAGI. As DNA, the CDR3 is TGTGCCAGCAGTTGGGAGGGGCGTAAACAAGAGACCCAGTACTTC. Protein sequence: CASSWEGRKQETQYF.

Notes on this clonotype: A much larger clone lies one base from this, so it may be a read error. This chain joins TRBV2 and TRBJ2-6; D unresolved. Germline assignment: CDR1 SNHLY and CDR2 FYNNEI. The CDR3 has 13 residues. The CDR3 coding sequence is TGTGCCAGCACCTGGGCTGGGACCAACGTCCTGACTTTC. It is translated as CASTWAGTNVLTF.

V usage is TRBV6-6 and J usage is TRBJ2-3; 10 bases line up with TRBD2. The V segment lost 6 bases and the J segment 6 bases; nucleotides outside the gene matches: 9. CDR3 length: 15 residues. Germline values: CDR1 MNHNY, CDR2 SVGAGI (reference sequence). CDR3 amino acids: CASRDSGRRVDTQYF. In nucleotides, the CDR3 is TGTGCCAGCAGGGATAGCGGGAGGAGGGTGGATACGCAGTATTTT.

In DNA, the CDR3 is TGTGCCAGCAGCTTAGGGACCCCAATCGAGAGCAATCAGCCCCAGCATTTT. Residues: CASSLGTPIESNQPQHF. V and J are TRBV7-9 and TRBJ1-5; D not certain. The CDR3 spans 17 residues. Germline assignment: CDR1 SEHNR and CDR2 FQNEAQ (reference sequence). Trimming shortened V by 1 base and J by 1 base, and 14 bases separated the two germline ends.

This clonotype appeared a single time. This sequence joins TRBV20-1 and TRBJ1-1; a possible D gene is TRBD1 (6 bases). Germline CDR1 DFQATT, CDR2 SNEGSKA (reference sequence). V was shortened by 4 bases and J by 3 bases, with 12 bases between the two germline ends. The CDR3 runs 13 residues. The CDR3 spells CSANRVLDTEAFF. CDR3 nucleotide sequence: TGCAGTGCTAACAGGGTATTGGACACTGAAGCTTTCTTT.

The CDR3 coding sequence is TGTGCCAGCAGTTACGGGACAGGATCGGGGCAGTACTTC. Protein: CASSYGTGSGQYF. The V and J genes are TRBV6-2 or TRBV6-3 and TRBJ2-7; 8 bases agree with TRBD1. The germline V gene has CDR1 MNHEY and CDR2 SVGEGT. V lost 2 bases to trimming and J lost 9 bases; unmatched junction nucleotides: 6. This CDR3 contains 13 residues.

The chain joins TRBV6-6 to TRBJ1-2; TRBD1 matches at 8 bases. This CDR3 is 16 amino acids long. Trimming cost V 5 bases and J 7 bases; bases outside gene matches: 15. Germline V gives CDR1 MNHNY, CDR2 SVGAGI (reference sequence). Here the CDR3 reads CASSLRGQGGSIGYTF. The CDR3 DNA is TGTGCCAGCAGTCTTCGAGGACAGGGCGGCTCTATTGGCTACACCTTC.

Only a few counts were recorded for this clonotype. V and J are TRBV9 and TRBJ2-7; tentatively, D is TRBD2 (5 bases). The CDR3 covers 14 residues. CDR1 SGDLS and CDR2 YYNGEE come from the germline V gene. V was pared by 0 bases and J by 5 bases, with 12 bases between. The CDR3 DNA reads TGTGCCAGCAGCGTAGAGGCTAGCTACCACGAGCAGTACTTC. It translates to CASSVEASYHEQYF.